This T cell receptor (beta chain) was documented in a study of T cell repertoires in aging, cancer and after chemotherapy. Study-wide context: Donor ages fell into six groups from 30 or younger up to 70 or older. Over several months to years, re-sampled healthy donor repertoires clearly shared clones. Whole-study findings and limits: Loss of evenness, beyond lost richness, contributed to age-related TCR diversity decline in cancer patients.

The template was genomic DNA from peripheral blood, not RNA. Note on this clonotype: The antigen is undetermined.

A mixed TRB-A/B primer pool amplified rearranged TRB by multiplex touch-down PCR. TCRdb re-called the multiplex PCR reads through MiXCR, storing one row per CDR3 protein. This sample has over 9,500 distinct CDR3 sequences, with approximately 33% found just once. Deletions cut 1 base from V and 4 bases from J, with 10 bases between. From germline, CDR1 is SQVTM and CDR2 ANQGSEA. The CDR3 length is 13 residues. The chain is built from TRBV29-1 and TRBJ1-1; D is uncertain. The material sequenced was blood. This TCR derives from a human donor in good health. CDR3 bases: TGCAGCGTTGAAGGACGGTCCGGCACTGAAGCTTTCTTT. Translating gives CSVEGRSGTEAFF.